These T cell receptor beta chains were read from a single sample in a study of blood T cell repertoires in COVID-19. Repertoires were generated with immunoSEQ multiplex PCR, while TCRdb's copy carries only in-frame clones and drops some. The table includes fewer than 55,000 clones, about 86% detected once. Sequenced sample: peripheral blood. These receptors were taken from an elderly woman with COVID-19, enrolled during active disease. CDR3s include the opening cysteine and the closing phenylalanine or tryptophan. The D gene is left open where the match is weak. Size values are once, few and many counts, or a class for expanded clones, and some rows have none.

v_call,d_call,clone_size,j_call,cdr3_nt,cdr3_aa
TRBV3-1/TRBV3-2,TRBD1,NA,TRBJ1-6,TGTGCCAGCAGCCCTCAGGGACAGGGGGCAGGTAATTCACCCCTCCACTTT,CASSPQGQGAGNSPLHF
TRBV6-5,NA,NA,TRBJ1-2,TGTGCCAGCGCCCCCGGGCGGGGGCGAGGCTACACCTTC,CASAPGRGRGYTF
TRBV7-3,TRBD2,NA,TRBJ2-1,TGTGCCAGCAGCTTACTAGCGGGAAACGTGTACAATGAGCAGTTCTTC,CASSLLAGNVYNEQFF
TRBV3-1/TRBV3-2,TRBD2,NA,TRBJ2-3,TGTGCCAGCAGCCAACCGGGGGCGGGAGGGTTCACAGATACGCAGTATTTT,CASSQPGAGGFTDTQYF
TRBV11-2,TRBD1,NA,TRBJ2-5,TGTGCCAGCAGCTTAGGGGGACAGGCGACGGGAGAGACCCAGTACTTC,CASSLGGQATGETQYF
TRBV28,NA,few,TRBJ1-2,TGTGCCAGCATCCCGACACTCTCTAACTATGGCTACACCTTC,CASIPTLSNYGYTF
TRBV27,TRBD2,NA,TRBJ2-3,TGTGCCAGCAAGCGGGGTCGAGGCACAGATACGCAGTATTTT,CASKRGRGTDTQYF
TRBV19,NA,NA,TRBJ1-5,TGTGCCAGTAGTATCGCGGAGGGGATGGCCAATCAGCCCCAGCATTTT,CASSIAEGMANQPQHF
TRBV19,TRBD2,NA,TRBJ2-2,TGTGCCAGTACCCCTTTTGGGACTAGCGGGAGGGCCCTCAACACCGGGGAGCTGTTTTTT,CASTPFGTSGRALNTGELFF
TRBV4-1,TRBD2,NA,TRBJ2-1,TGCGCCAGCAGGAAGCGGACTAGCCCCCCGATGGATGAGCAGTTCTTC,CASRKRTSPPMDEQFF
TRBV11-2,TRBD1,NA,TRBJ1-6,TGTGCCAGCAGCAATTCGGGACAGGGGAATTCACCCCTCCACTTT,CASSNSGQGNSPLHF
TRBV3-1/TRBV3-2,NA,NA,TRBJ1-1,TGTGCCAGCAGCCAAGGAGCGGGATCGGATTTCTTT,CASSQGAGSDFF
TRBV18,TRBD2,NA,TRBJ2-2,TGTGCCAGCTCACCAAACCCCGCGGGAGGGCCTACCGGGGAGCTGTTTTTT,CASSPNPAGGPTGELFF
TRBV2,NA,once,TRBJ1-6,TGTGCCAGCAGGAGGATCGCTGGGTCACCCCTCCACTTT,CASRRIAGSPLHF
TRBV3-1/TRBV3-2,TRBD2,NA,TRBJ2-1,TGTGCCAACAGCCCCGGGACTAGCGGGAGTCGGTCCTACAATGAGCAGTTCTTC,CANSPGTSGSRSYNEQFF
TRBV18,TRBD1,NA,TRBJ2-2,TGTGCCAGCTCACAAGTACAAGGACAGGGGTTCACCGGGGAGCTGTTTTTT,CASSQVQGQGFTGELFF
TRBV18,TRBD2,NA,TRBJ2-1,TGTGCCAGCTCACGACGGGCTAGCGGGAACCCGACGAGCTCCTACAATGAGCAGTTCTTC,CASSRRASGNPTSSYNEQFF
TRBV2,TRBD2,once,TRBJ2-7,TGTGCCAGCAGTGAGGGGCCCCAACTAGCGGGAGGGTTC,CASSEGPQLAGGF
TRBV9,TRBD1,NA,TRBJ2-7,TGTGCCAGCAGCGTTGGGGGACAGGGGACCTACGAGCAGTACTTC,CASSVGGQGTYEQYF
TRBV6-5,TRBD1,NA,TRBJ1-1,TGTGCCAGCAGTTACCCTGGGACAGGGGGAGCTTTCTTT,CASSYPGTGGAFF
TRBV2,TRBD1,NA,TRBJ1-5,TGTGCCAGCAGTAAGGACAGGGGCCGCCCGACCCAGCCCCAGCATTTT,CASSKDRGRPTQPQHF
TRBV2,TRBD1,NA,TRBJ2-5,TGTGCCAGCAGTCTCCAATCGACAGGGGAGACCCAGTACTTC,CASSLQSTGETQYF
TRBV15,TRBD2,NA,TRBJ2-1,TGTGCCACCAGCAGAGCTCTAGCGGGAGGTAATGAGCAGTTCTTC,CATSRALAGGNEQFF
TRBV10-2,TRBD1,NA,TRBJ1-2,TGCGCCAGCAGTGAGGGGGACAGGTTTTCGACTAACTATGGCTACACCTTC,CASSEGDRFSTNYGYTF
TRBV2,NA,few,TRBJ1-5,TGTGCCAGCAGAAAGGGGGTTGGTAATCAGCCCCAGCATTTT,CASRKGVGNQPQHF
TRBV5-1,NA,NA,TRBJ2-3,TGCGCCAGCAGCCTTGGAGGGGGCGCACCAGATACGCAGTATTTT,CASSLGGGAPDTQYF
TRBV7-9,TRBD1,NA,TRBJ1-4,TGTGCCAGCAGCCGGACAGGGGTCCACGAAAAACTGTTTTTT,CASSRTGVHEKLFF
TRBV28,NA,NA,TRBJ1-2,TGTGCCAGCAGCCAGGGCTATGGCTACACCTTC,CASSQGYGYTF
TRBV28,NA,NA,TRBJ2-1,TGTGCCAGCAGTTTTCCCCAGCGGGCACTCAATGAGCAGTTCTTC,CASSFPQRALNEQFF
TRBV19,NA,NA,TRBJ1-5,TGTGCCAGTAGTACCCACAGGATACGTCAGCCCCAGCATTTT,CASSTHRIRQPQHF
TRBV5-1,TRBD1,few,TRBJ2-7,TGCGCCAGCAGAATGACAGGGGGCATTGGCGAGCAGTACTTC,CASRMTGGIGEQYF
TRBV4-1,NA,few,TRBJ2-2,TGCGCCAGCAGCCAAGATGCAGGGGCATGGTCCGGGGAGCTGTTTTTT,CASSQDAGAWSGELFF
TRBV21-1,NA,NA,TRBJ2-7,TGTGCCAGCAGCAGAGAGGACAGGGGTATGAGGGAGCAGTACTTC,CASSREDRGMREQYF
TRBV3-1/TRBV3-2,TRBD2,NA,TRBJ2-5,TGTGCCAGCAGCCAACGTAGCAGCGGGAGGGAACGAGAGACCCAGTACTTC,CASSQRSSGRERETQYF
TRBV4-1,NA,NA,TRBJ1-2,TGCGCCAGCACCGCCCCTCTAGGAGGGAAAACTAGCGGCTACACCTTC,CASTAPLGGKTSGYTF
TRBV3-1/TRBV3-2,NA,NA,TRBJ2-7,TGTGCCAGCAGCCAAGGGCTCCATTCCTCCGAGCAGTACTTC,CASSQGLHSSEQYF
TRBV7-8,TRBD2,NA,TRBJ2-2,TGTGCCAGCAGCTTAAGCCTAGCGGGAGGGCCCTCGAAAACCGGGGAGCTGTTTTTT,CASSLSLAGGPSKTGELFF
TRBV7-6,TRBD2,NA,TRBJ2-7,TGTGCCAGCAGCCGGACTAGCGGGAGTCTCTACGAGCAGTACTTC,CASSRTSGSLYEQYF
TRBV19,NA,NA,TRBJ1-4,TGTGCCAGTAGTAAGCCGACAGCAACTAATGAAAAACTGTTTTTT,CASSKPTATNEKLFF
TRBV14,NA,NA,TRBJ1-6,TGTGCCAGCAGCCGACGTGGGGGCGAAGTTCGTAATTCACCCCTCCACTTT,CASSRRGGEVRNSPLHF
TRBV6-5,TRBD1,NA,TRBJ1-6,TGTGCCAGCAGACGGACAGGGGATTCACCCCTCCACTTT,CASRRTGDSPLHF
TRBV30,NA,NA,TRBJ2-3,TGTGCCTGGAACCGAGGAGGTGGGGCAGATACGCAGTATTTT,CAWNRGGGADTQYF
TRBV19,NA,NA,TRBJ2-7,TGTGCCAGTAGTATCGCTGGACATTTCTACGAGCAGTACTTC,CASSIAGHFYEQYF
TRBV24-1,NA,NA,TRBJ2-3,TGTGCCACCAGTGATTCCCAGCCGGGATCCTTAGATACGCAGTATTTT,CATSDSQPGSLDTQYF
TRBV6-5,NA,NA,TRBJ2-7,TGTGCCAGCAGCGCCGGGACACCTGATAGCTACGAGCAGTACTTC,CASSAGTPDSYEQYF
TRBV19,NA,few,TRBJ1-1,TGTGCCAGTAGTATCCAGGGATTGAGCACTGAAGCTTTCTTT,CASSIQGLSTEAFF
TRBV7-8,NA,NA,TRBJ2-1,TGTGCCAGCAGCTTAGAGGCCGCGGGGACGTTAAGGCAGTTCTTC,CASSLEAAGTLRQFF
TRBV18,NA,NA,TRBJ1-1,TGTGCCAGCTCAAGGACAGACAACACTGAAGCTTTCTTT,CASSRTDNTEAFF
TRBV6-1,TRBD1,NA,TRBJ1-6,TGTGCCAGCAGGGAAAGGACAGGGGGACTGAATTCACCCCTCCACTTT,CASRERTGGLNSPLHF
TRBV5-6,NA,NA,TRBJ1-4,TGTGCCAGCAGCACCCCGGCAGGCACTAATGAAAAACTGTTTTTT,CASSTPAGTNEKLFF
TRBV29-1,NA,NA,TRBJ2-7,TGCAGCGCAAGGGGTGCCGAGCAGTACTTC,CSARGAEQYF
TRBV20-1,TRBD1,NA,TRBJ2-7,TGCAGTGCTAGTGGCCCCGTAGACAGGGGATACGAGCAGTACTTC,CSASGPVDRGYEQYF
TRBV12-5,NA,NA,TRBJ2-7,TGTGCTAGTGCCGTCCCCCTTGCCTACGAGCAGTACTTC,CASAVPLAYEQYF
TRBV7-3,TRBD2,NA,TRBJ2-3,TGTGCCAGCAGCCCCGGCCTGGGACTAGCGGTCAAAAGCACAGATACGCAGTATTTT,CASSPGLGLAVKSTDTQYF
TRBV3-1/TRBV3-2,NA,NA,TRBJ2-5,TGTGCCAGCAGAAGTCAGGGCGAACAAGAGACCCAGTACTTC,CASRSQGEQETQYF
TRBV18,NA,NA,TRBJ2-7,TGTGCCAGCTCACCTACGGGGGTAGGCGCCGAGCAGTACTTC,CASSPTGVGAEQYF
TRBV6-6,TRBD2,NA,TRBJ2-7,TGTGCCAGCACGAAAGCGGGACTAGCGGGCTACGAGCAGTACTTC,CASTKAGLAGYEQYF
TRBV11-2,NA,NA,TRBJ2-1,TGTGCCAGCAGCTTAAGCTCTTACAATGAGCAGTTCTTC,CASSLSSYNEQFF
TRBV5-1,NA,NA,TRBJ2-7,TGCGCCAGCAGCTCGGTGGGCTTCCCGGGGGAATACGAGCAGTACTTC,CASSSVGFPGEYEQYF